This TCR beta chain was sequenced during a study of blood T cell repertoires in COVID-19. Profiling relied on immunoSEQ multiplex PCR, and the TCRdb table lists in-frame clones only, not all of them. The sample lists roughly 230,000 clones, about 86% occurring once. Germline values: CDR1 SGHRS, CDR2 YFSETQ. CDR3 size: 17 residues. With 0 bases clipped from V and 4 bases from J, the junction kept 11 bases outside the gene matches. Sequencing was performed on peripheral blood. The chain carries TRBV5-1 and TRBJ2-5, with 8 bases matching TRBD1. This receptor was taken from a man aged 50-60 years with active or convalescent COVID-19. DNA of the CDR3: TGCGCCAGCAGCTTGGTCGGGCAGGGGGCTCGCATAGAGACCCAGTACTTC. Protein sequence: CASSLVGQGARIETQYF.